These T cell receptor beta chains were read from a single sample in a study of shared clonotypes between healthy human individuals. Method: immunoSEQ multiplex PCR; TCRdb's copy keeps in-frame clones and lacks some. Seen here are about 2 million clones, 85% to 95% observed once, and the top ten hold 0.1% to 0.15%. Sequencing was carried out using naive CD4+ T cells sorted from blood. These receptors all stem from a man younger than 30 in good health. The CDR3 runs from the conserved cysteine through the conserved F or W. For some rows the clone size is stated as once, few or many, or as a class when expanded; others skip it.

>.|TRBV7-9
CASSEQAPGRNTIYF
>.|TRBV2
CASRFINYGYTF
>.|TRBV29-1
CSVELLAGGREDTQYF
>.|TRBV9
CASSVKGSSYEQYF
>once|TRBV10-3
CAISGRDGFSGNTIYF
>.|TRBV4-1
CASSQPDRGTNEKLFF
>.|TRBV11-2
CASSLGQGISPLHF
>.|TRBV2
CASSERDPRGNSPLHF
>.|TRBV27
CASSPLGYEQYF
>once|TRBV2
CASSATPRGTDGYTF
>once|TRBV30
CAWSRRGGEKLFF